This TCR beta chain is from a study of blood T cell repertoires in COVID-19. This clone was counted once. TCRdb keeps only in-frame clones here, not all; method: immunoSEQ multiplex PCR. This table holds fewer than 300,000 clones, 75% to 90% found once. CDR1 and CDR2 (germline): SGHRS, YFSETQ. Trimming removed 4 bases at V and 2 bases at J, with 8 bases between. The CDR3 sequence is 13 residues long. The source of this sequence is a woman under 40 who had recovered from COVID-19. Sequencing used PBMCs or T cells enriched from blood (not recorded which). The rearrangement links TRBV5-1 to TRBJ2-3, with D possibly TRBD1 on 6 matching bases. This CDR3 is CASSRDNTDTQYF. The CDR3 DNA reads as TGCGCCAGCAGCCGGGACAACACAGATACGCAGTATTTT.